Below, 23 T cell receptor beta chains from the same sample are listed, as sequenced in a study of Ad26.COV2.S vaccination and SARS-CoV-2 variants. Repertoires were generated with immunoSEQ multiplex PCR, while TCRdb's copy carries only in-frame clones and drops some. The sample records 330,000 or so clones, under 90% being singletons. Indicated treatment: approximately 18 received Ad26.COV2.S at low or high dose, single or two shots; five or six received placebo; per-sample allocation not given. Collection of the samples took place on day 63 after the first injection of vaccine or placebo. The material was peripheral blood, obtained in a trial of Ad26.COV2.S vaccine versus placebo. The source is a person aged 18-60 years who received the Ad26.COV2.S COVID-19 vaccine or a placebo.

The CDR3 nucleotides read TGTGCCAGCAGCTTTAACTATGGCTACACCTTC. This gives the protein CASSFNYGYTF. The chain has TRBV11-2 and TRBJ1-2; no reliable D call. Germline V lookup: CDR1 SGHAT, CDR2 FQNNGV. This CDR3 spans 11 amino acids. The germline V and J ends were trimmed by 3 bases and 1 base, with 0 bases remaining between them. Looking up the rest from reference TRBV11-2 and TRBJ1-2 gives the full variable domain: EAGVAQSPRYKIIEKRQSVAFWCNPISGHATLYWYQQILGQGPKLLIQFQNNGVVDDSQLPKDRFSAERLKGVDSTLKIQPAKLEDSAVYLCASSFNYGYTFGSGTRLTVV.

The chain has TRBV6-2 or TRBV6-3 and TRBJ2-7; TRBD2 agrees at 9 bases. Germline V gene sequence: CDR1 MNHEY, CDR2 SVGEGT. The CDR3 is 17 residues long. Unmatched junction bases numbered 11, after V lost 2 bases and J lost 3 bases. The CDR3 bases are TGTGCCAGCAGTTACGGGATTCGGCTAGCGGGAAACTACGAGCAGTACGTC. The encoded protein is CASSYGIRLAGNYEQYV.

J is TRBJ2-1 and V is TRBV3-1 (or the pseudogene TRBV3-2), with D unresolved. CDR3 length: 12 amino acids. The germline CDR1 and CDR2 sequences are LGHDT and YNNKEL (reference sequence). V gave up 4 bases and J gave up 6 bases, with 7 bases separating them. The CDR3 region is CASSRVGNEQFF. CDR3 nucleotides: TGTGCCAGCAGCCGGGTAGGCAATGAGCAGTTCTTC.

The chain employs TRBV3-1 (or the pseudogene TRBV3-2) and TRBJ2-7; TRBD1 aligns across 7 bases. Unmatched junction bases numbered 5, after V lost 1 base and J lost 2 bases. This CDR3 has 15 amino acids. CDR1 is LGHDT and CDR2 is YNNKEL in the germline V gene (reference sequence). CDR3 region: CASSQANRGPYEQYF. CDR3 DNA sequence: TGTGCCAGCAGCCAAGCGAACAGGGGACCCTACGAGCAGTACTTC.

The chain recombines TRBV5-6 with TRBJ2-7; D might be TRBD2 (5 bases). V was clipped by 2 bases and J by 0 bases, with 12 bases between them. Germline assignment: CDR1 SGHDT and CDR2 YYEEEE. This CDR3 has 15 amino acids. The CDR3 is CASSLFSGSSYEQYV. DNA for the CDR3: TGTGCCAGCAGCTTATTTTCGGGGAGCTCCTACGAGCAGTACGTC.

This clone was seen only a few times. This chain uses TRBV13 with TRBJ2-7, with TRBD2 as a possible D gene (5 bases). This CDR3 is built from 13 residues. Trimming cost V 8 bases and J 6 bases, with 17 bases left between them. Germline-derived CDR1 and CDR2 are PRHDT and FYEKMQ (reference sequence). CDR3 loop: CASSAGPAFEQYV. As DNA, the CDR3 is TGTGCCAGCTCTGCGGGCCCCGCTTTCGAGCAGTACGTC.

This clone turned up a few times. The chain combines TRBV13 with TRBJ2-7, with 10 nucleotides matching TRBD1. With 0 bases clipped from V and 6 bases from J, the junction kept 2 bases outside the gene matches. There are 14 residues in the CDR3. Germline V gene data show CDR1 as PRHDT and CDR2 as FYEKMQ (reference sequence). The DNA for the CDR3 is TGTGCCAGCAGCTTAGGGACAGGGGGCGGCGAGCAGTACTTC. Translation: CASSLGTGGGEQYF.

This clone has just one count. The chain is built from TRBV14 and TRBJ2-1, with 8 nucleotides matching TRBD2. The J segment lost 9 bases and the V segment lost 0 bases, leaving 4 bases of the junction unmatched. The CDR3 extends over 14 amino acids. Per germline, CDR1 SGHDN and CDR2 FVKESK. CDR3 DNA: TGTGCCAGCAGCCAAGATACTAGCGGTGGTGAGCAGTTCTTC. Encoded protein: CASSQDTSGGEQFF.

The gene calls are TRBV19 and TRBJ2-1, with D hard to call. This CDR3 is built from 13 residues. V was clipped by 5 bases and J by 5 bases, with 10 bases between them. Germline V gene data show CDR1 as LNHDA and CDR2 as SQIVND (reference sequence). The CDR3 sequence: CASSVLKNNEQFF. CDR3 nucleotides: TGTGCCAGTAGTGTTTTAAAGAACAATGAGCAGTTCTTC.

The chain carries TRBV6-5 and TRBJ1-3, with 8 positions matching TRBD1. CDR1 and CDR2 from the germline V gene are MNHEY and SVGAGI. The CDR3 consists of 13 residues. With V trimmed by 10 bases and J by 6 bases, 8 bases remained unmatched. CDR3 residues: CATLGQGVNTIYF. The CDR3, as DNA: TGTGCCACCCTTGGACAGGGAGTAAACACCATATATTTT.

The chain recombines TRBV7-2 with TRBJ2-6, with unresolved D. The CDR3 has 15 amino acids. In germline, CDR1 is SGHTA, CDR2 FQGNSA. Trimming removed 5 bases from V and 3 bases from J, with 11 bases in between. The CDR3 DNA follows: TGTGCCAGCAGCCCATCGTGGGGTGGGGCCAACGTCCTGACTTTC. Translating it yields CASSPSWGGANVLTF.

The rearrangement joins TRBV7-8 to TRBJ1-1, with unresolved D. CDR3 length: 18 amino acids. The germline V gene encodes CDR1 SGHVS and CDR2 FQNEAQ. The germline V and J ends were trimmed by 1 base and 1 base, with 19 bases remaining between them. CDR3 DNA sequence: TGTGCCAGCAGCTTAGTGTTTCCGCCCCTAGAAAGGAACACTGAAGCTTTCTTT. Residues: CASSLVFPPLERNTEAFF.

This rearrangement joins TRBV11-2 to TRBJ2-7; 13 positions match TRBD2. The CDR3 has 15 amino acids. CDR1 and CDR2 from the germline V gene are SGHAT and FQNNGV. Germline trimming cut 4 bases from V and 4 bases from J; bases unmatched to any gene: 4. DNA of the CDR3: TGTGCCAGCAGCTCGGGACTAGCGGGGTCTTACGAGCAGTACGTC. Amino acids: CASSSGLAGSYEQYV.

The CDR3 DNA reads TGTGCCAGCAGCGGGACAGGCGATAATGAAAAACTGTTTTTT. Protein sequence: CASSGTGDNEKLFF. The V gene is TRBV7-9, the J gene TRBJ1-4, with 8 positions matching TRBD1. CDR1 is SEHNR, CDR2 FQNEAQ, per germline (reference sequence). The CDR3 totals 14 residues. Trimming at V came to 5 bases and at J to 4 bases, leaving 3 bases not matched to a gene. The complete variable domain, with remaining parts taken from reference TRBV7-9 and TRBJ1-4, reads DTGVSQNPRHKITKRGQNVTFRCDPISEHNRLYWYRQTLGQGPEFLTYFQNEAQLEKSRLLSDRFSAERPKGSFSTLEIQRTEQGDSAMYLCASSGTGDNEKLFFGSGTQLSVL.

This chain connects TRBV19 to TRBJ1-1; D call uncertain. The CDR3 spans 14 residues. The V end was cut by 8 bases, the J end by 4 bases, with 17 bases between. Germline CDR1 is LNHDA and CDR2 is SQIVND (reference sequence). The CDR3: CASLQTPAITEAFF. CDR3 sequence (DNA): TGTGCCAGTCTTCAAACCCCCGCTATCACTGAAGCTTTCTTT. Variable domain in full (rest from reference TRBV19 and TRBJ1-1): DGGITQSPKYLFRKEGQNVTLSCEQNLNHDAMYWYRQDPGQGLRLIYYSQIVNDFQKGDIAEGYSVSREKKESFPLTVTSAQKNPTAFYLCASLQTPAITEAFFGQGTRLTVV.

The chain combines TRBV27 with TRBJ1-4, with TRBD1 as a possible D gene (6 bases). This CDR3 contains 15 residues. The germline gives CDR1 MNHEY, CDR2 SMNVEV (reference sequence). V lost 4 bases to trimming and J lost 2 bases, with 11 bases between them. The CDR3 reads CASSSGGATNEKLFF. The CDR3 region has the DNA TGTGCCAGCAGTTCGGGGGGGGCGACTAATGAAAAACTGTTTTTT.

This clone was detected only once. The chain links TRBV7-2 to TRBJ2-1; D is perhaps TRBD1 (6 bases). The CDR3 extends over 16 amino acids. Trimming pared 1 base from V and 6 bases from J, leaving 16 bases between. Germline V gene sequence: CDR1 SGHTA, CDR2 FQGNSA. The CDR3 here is CASSLGWGQVANEQFF. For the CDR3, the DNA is TGTGCCAGCAGCTTAGGGTGGGGGCAGGTAGCCAATGAGCAGTTCTTC.

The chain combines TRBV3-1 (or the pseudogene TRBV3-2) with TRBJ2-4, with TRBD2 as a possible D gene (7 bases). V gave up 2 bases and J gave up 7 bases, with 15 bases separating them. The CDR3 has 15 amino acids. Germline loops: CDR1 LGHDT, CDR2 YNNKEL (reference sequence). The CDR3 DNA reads TGTGCCAGCAGCCAAAGGGGGGGTCTGAGGAACATTCAGTACTTC. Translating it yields CASSQRGGLRNIQYF.

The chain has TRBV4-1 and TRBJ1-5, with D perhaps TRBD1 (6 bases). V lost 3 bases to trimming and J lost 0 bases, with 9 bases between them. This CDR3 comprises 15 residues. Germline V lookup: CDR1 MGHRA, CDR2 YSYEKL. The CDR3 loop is CASSHDRFSNQPQHF. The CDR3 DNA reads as TGCGCCAGCAGCCATGACAGGTTTAGCAATCAGCCCCAGCATTTT.

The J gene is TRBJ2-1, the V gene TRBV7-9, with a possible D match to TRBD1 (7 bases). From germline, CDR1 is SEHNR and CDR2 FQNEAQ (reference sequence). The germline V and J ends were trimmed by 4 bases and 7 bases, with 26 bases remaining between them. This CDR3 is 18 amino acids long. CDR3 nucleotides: TGTGCCAGCAGCTACCCTCGAGACAGGGAGGCAGTGGGGAATGAGCAGTTCTTC. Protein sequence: CASSYPRDREAVGNEQFF.

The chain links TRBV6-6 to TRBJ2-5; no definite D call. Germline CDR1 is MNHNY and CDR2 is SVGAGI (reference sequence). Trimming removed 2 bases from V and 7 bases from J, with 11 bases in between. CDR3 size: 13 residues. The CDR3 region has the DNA TGTGCCAGCAGTTACGAAGCTTTTGGGACCCAGTACTTC. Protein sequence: CASSYEAFGTQYF.

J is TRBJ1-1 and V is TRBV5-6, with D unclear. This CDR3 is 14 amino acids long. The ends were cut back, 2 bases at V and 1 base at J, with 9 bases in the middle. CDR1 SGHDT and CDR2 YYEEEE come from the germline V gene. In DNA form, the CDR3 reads TGTGCCAGCAGCTTCGGCGGTCCGAACACTGAAGCTTTCTTT. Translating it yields CASSFGGPNTEAFF.

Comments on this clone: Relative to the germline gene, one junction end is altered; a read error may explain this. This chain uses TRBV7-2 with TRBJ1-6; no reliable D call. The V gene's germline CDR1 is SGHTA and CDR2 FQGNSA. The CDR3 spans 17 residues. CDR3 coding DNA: TGTGCCAGCAGCCTAGCGTGGCCCAGTCTCTATAATTCACCCCTCCACTTT. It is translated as CASSLAWPSLYNSPLHF.